This T cell receptor beta chain is from a study of T cells in Graves' hyperthyroidism and ophthalmopathy. Study summary: Once the initial diagnosis was made, peripheral blood was obtained before any treatment.

Using RNA transcripts as the source, TCR beta CDR3 regions were amplified. A set of HTBI primers served as the primers for a first-round RT-PCR of the TCR CDR3. TCRdb reanalysed the multiplex PCR reads using MiXCR and keeps one entry per CDR3 protein. The repertoire holds 700,000 or so distinct CDR3 sequences, with about a sixth as singletons. This receptor was taken from a man between 18 and 35 years old with Graves' hyperthyroidism. Sequencing was performed on blood.

CDR3 in amino acids: CASSPPSRDEQYF. The CDR3 DNA reads as TGTGCCAGCTCACCACCGTCCCGGGACGAGCAGTACTTC. The chain recombines TRBV18 with TRBJ2-7, with D uncertain. This CDR3 has 13 amino acids. Trimming pared 0 bases from V and 5 bases from J, leaving 8 bases between. CDR1 and CDR2 from the germline V gene are KGHSH and LQKENI.